A selection of T cell receptor beta chains follows, all from one sample in a study of response to subunit inactivated influenza vaccine. Via MiXCR, TCRdb re-called the RT-PCR reads, giving one row per CDR3 protein. Among approximately 310,000 distinct CDR3 sequences listed, about a fifth were seen once. This sample comprised PBMCs from blood, obtained 21 months after vaccination. All receptors derive from a man between 50 and 69 years old who received an inactivated influenza vaccine. Each CDR3 is given with its conserved first and last residue. The D gene is left open where the match is weak. The size field is filled for only some rows; it gives once, few, many or a size class.

j_gene: TRBJ2-1; v_gene: TRBV20-1; d_gene: TRBD2; abundance: NA; CDR3aa: CSARNNLALSGGYNEQFF; CDR3nt: TGCAGTGCTAGGAACAATCTAGCGTTGTCGGGGGGTTACAATGAGCAGTTCTTC
j_gene: TRBJ2-3; v_gene: TRBV10-3; d_gene: NA; abundance: NA; CDR3aa: CAIGPGSTDTQYF; CDR3nt: TGTGCCATCGGCCCGGGGAGCACAGATACGCAGTATTTT
j_gene: TRBJ1-2; v_gene: TRBV6-1; d_gene: NA; abundance: NA; CDR3aa: CASSEAALGYGYTF; CDR3nt: TGTGCCAGCAGTGAAGCGGCGCTAGGCTATGGCTACACCTTC
j_gene: TRBJ2-7; v_gene: TRBV20-1; d_gene: NA; abundance: NA; CDR3aa: CSARVGLLYEQYF; CDR3nt: TGCAGTGCTAGAGTTGGGCTCTTGTACGAGCAGTACTTC
j_gene: TRBJ2-2; v_gene: TRBV28; d_gene: TRBD1; abundance: once; CDR3aa: CASSFYRTGSAGELFF; CDR3nt: TGTGCCAGCAGTTTCTACAGGACAGGAAGCGCCGGGGAGCTGTTTTTT
j_gene: TRBJ1-1; v_gene: TRBV7-2; d_gene: NA; abundance: NA; CDR3aa: CASSSDRGMNAFF; CDR3nt: TGTGCCAGCAGCTCGGACAGAGGAATGAATGCTTTCTTT
j_gene: TRBJ1-1; v_gene: TRBV7-9; d_gene: NA; abundance: few; CDR3aa: CASSLSGRGGTEAFF; CDR3nt: TGTGCCAGCAGCTTAAGCGGCCGGGGAGGGACTGAAGCTTTCTTT
j_gene: TRBJ1-2; v_gene: TRBV29-1; d_gene: NA; abundance: few; CDR3aa: CSVERGGRGYGYTF; CDR3nt: TGCAGCGTTGAAAGGGGGGGCCGTGGCTATGGCTACACCTTC
j_gene: TRBJ1-2; v_gene: TRBV10-3; d_gene: NA; abundance: few; CDR3aa: CATKRDLNLYGYTF; CDR3nt: TGTGCCACCAAAAGGGACCTCAACCTCTATGGCTACACCTTC
j_gene: TRBJ1-2; v_gene: TRBV7-8; d_gene: TRBD1; abundance: NA; CDR3aa: CASSFLDRVDGYTF; CDR3nt: TGTGCCAGCAGCTTCCTTGACAGGGTCGATGGCTACACCTTC
j_gene: TRBJ1-5; v_gene: TRBV6-5; d_gene: NA; abundance: NA; CDR3aa: CASSYSIQGNQPQHF; CDR3nt: TGTGCCAGCAGTTACTCGATACAGGGTAATCAGCCCCAGCATTTT
j_gene: TRBJ2-2; v_gene: TRBV6-5; d_gene: NA; abundance: NA; CDR3aa: CASSYKGRPNTGELFF; CDR3nt: TGTGCCAGCAGTTACAAGGGGCGTCCGAACACCGGGGAGCTGTTTTTT
j_gene: TRBJ1-2; v_gene: TRBV4-2; d_gene: TRBD1; abundance: few; CDR3aa: CASSQVGQGDPNYGYTF; CDR3nt: TGTGCCAGCAGCCAAGTCGGGCAGGGGGATCCTAACTATGGCTACACCTTC
j_gene: TRBJ2-2; v_gene: TRBV12-3/TRBV12-4; d_gene: TRBD1; abundance: NA; CDR3aa: CASSSHRGQRKELFF; CDR3nt: TGTGCCAGCAGTTCCCACAGGGGGCAGCGTAAGGAGCTGTTTTTT
j_gene: TRBJ1-2; v_gene: TRBV28; d_gene: NA; abundance: many; CDR3aa: CASSLRQRTNYGYTF; CDR3nt: TGTGCCAGCAGTTTAAGACAGAGAACTAACTATGGCTACACCTTC